A single sample gave rise to the 16 T cell receptor beta chains below, sequenced in a study of vaccination and CD4 T cells after COVID-19. Scientists ran DNA taken from cultured CD4+ T cells through the Oncomine TCR Beta short-read assay for sequencing. TCRdb analysed the PCR reads with MiXCR anew, one entry per CDR3 protein. Here the sample spans over 15,000 distinct CDR3 sequences, about half being singletons. Indicated treatment: roughly 10-day PBMC culture with coronavirus spike peptide pools or control peptides (ViraFEST assay). No cognate antigen is known for these TCRs. The starting material was CD4+ T cells from blood, cultured in vitro, obtained before SARS-CoV-2 vaccination. These TCRs come from a human donor who had recovered from COVID-19.

The rearrangement links TRBV6-5 to TRBJ2-2; no reliable D call. Trimming removed 4 bases from V and 4 bases from J, with 10 bases in between. Germline values: CDR1 MNHEY, CDR2 SVGAGI. The CDR3 extends over 14 amino acids. CDR3 sequence reads: CASSSAGITGELFF. The CDR3 DNA follows: TGTGCCAGCAGTTCCGCAGGAATCACCGGGGAGCTGTTTTTT.

J is TRBJ1-1 and V is TRBV6-1, with 12 nucleotides matching TRBD1. With 4 bases clipped from V and 6 bases from J, the junction kept 12 bases outside the gene matches. The CDR3 is made up of 17 amino acids. The V gene's germline CDR1 is MNHNS and CDR2 SASEGT. The CDR3: CASSGRDRGLMLAEAFF. As DNA, the CDR3 is TGTGCCAGCAGTGGCCGGGACAGGGGGCTCATGTTGGCTGAAGCTTTCTTT.

The chain is built from TRBV19 and TRBJ2-7; D gene ambiguous. Germline V gives CDR1 LNHDA, CDR2 SQIVND (reference sequence). Trimming removed 5 bases from V and 4 bases from J, with 9 bases in between. The CDR3 length is 12 residues. The CDR3 DNA is TGTGCCAGTAGTTCCCAGCCGTACGAGCAGTACTTC. Its protein is CASSSQPYEQYF.

The genes are TRBV29-1 and TRBJ1-2; 8 bases match TRBD1. V shed 7 bases and J 4 bases; nucleotides not matched to a gene: 2. This CDR3 spans 11 amino acids. The germline CDR1 and CDR2 sequences are SQVTM and ANQGSEA. The CDR3 DNA follows: TGCAGCGCTGGACAGGGCTATGGCTACACCTTC. Translated, it gives CSAGQGYGYTF.

This clonotype turned up a few times. J is TRBJ2-7 and V is TRBV7-2, with D possibly matching TRBD2 (5 bases). The ends were cut back, 5 bases at V and 6 bases at J, with 20 bases in the middle. CDR3 size: 15 residues. The germline gives CDR1 SGHTA, CDR2 FQGNSA. As DNA, the CDR3 is TGTGCCAGCAGCGTTACCCGGGGATACGCTGGCGAGCAGTACTTC. This encodes CASSVTRGYAGEQYF.

The J gene is TRBJ2-5, the V gene TRBV28; the D is unclear. Trimming took off 7 bases at V and 4 bases at J, with 16 bases between the two ends. The CDR3 is 14 amino acids. In germline, CDR1 is MDHEN, CDR2 SYDVKM. DNA of the CDR3: TGTGCCAGCAAAACACGGACCGTGGGAGAGACCCAGTACTTC. Translating gives CASKTRTVGETQYF. Using reference TRBV28 and TRBJ2-5 for the parts outside the CDR3, the full variable domain is DVKVTQSSRYLVKRTGEKVFLECVQDMDHENMFWYRQDPGLGLRLIYFSYDVKMKEKGDIPEGYSVSREKKERFSLILESASTNQTSMYLCASKTRTVGETQYFGPGTRLLVL.

V and J are TRBV6-4 and TRBJ2-1; D is undetermined. V gave up 0 bases and J gave up 9 bases, with 9 bases separating them. CDR1 and CDR2 from the germline V gene are MRHNA and SNTAGT. The CDR3 length is 13 residues. This CDR3 is CASSDSFEAEQFF. The CDR3 DNA sequence: TGTGCCAGCAGTGACTCGTTTGAGGCTGAGCAGTTCTTC.

This clonotype appeared once. The rearrangement uses TRBV18 and TRBJ2-5; TRBD1 agrees at 8 bases. The CDR3 length is 14 residues. CDR1 KGHSH and CDR2 LQKENI come from the germline V gene. Losses at the gene ends were 2 bases for V and 2 bases for J; bases not matched to a gene: 1. CDR3 amino acids: CASSPYRGQETQYF. In DNA, the CDR3 is TGTGCCAGCTCACCATACAGGGGGCAAGAGACCCAGTACTTC. Variable domain in full (rest from reference TRBV18 and TRBJ2-5): NAGVMQNPRHLVRRRGQEARLRCSPMKGHSHVYWYRQLPEEGLKFMVYLQKENIIDESGMPKERFSAEFPKEGPSILRIQQVVRGDSAAYFCASSPYRGQETQYFGPGTRLLVL.

This clonotype was seen a handful of times. The V and J genes are TRBV18 and TRBJ1-2; 8 nucleotides agree with TRBD1. The germline V gene has CDR1 KGHSH and CDR2 LQKENI. CDR3 length equals 15 residues. The V gene end was trimmed by 3 bases and the J gene end by 1 base; junction bases not matched to a gene: 4. This chain's CDR3 is CASSPPGGNNYGYTF. DNA for the CDR3: TGTGCCAGCTCACCTCCAGGGGGCAATAACTATGGCTACACCTTC.

The rearrangement joins TRBV25-1 to TRBJ1-1, with a weak D call TRBD1 (6 bases). Trimming removed 7 bases from V and 6 bases from J, with 15 bases in between. The germline gives CDR1 MGHDK, CDR2 SYGVNS. This CDR3 region has 13 residues. Written as DNA, the CDR3 is TGTGCCAGCACCCTCTTGACAGGCGCTGAAGCTTTCTTT. As protein: CASTLLTGAEAFF.

The chain is built from TRBV5-1 and TRBJ2-5; unclear D gene. Germline V gives CDR1 SGHRS, CDR2 YFSETQ. V lost 3 bases, J lost 5 bases, and 11 bases lay in between. The CDR3 is made up of 13 amino acids. The CDR3 loop reads CASSYWVRETQYF. The CDR3 DNA reads TGCGCCAGCAGCTACTGGGTAAGGGAGACCCAGTACTTC.

The chain joins TRBV28 to TRBJ2-7, with 7 nucleotides matching TRBD2. With 8 bases clipped from V and 2 bases from J, the junction kept 12 bases outside the gene matches. CDR3 length: 15 residues. The germline V gene encodes CDR1 MDHEN and CDR2 SYDVKM. The CDR3 DNA sequence: TGTGCCAGCCTTTCCGGGACTACCTCAGCCTACGAGCAGTACTTC. This encodes CASLSGTTSAYEQYF.

This chain links TRBV20-1 with TRBJ1-3, with a tentative D call TRBD1 (5 bases). Germline loops: CDR1 DFQATT, CDR2 SNEGSKA (reference sequence). The CDR3 has 14 amino acids. Trimming removed 0 bases from V and 8 bases from J, with 14 bases in between. CDR3 loop: CSARDPGGGDTIYF. The CDR3 bases are TGCAGTGCTAGAGATCCCGGCGGGGGGGACACCATATATTTT.

This chain uses TRBV7-9 with TRBJ2-1, with D uncertain. This CDR3 comprises 14 residues. Deletions cut 0 bases from V and 4 bases from J, with 7 bases between. In germline, CDR1 is SEHNR, CDR2 FQNEAQ (reference sequence). CDR3 nucleotide sequence: TGTGCCAGCAGCTTAGCGCCCCTATACAATGAGCAGTTCTTC. Its translation: CASSLAPLYNEQFF. The full variable domain, in which reference TRBV7-9 and TRBJ2-1 provide the parts outside the CDR3, is DTGVSQNPRHKITKRGQNVTFRCDPISEHNRLYWYRQTLGQGPEFLTYFQNEAQLEKSRLLSDRFSAERPKGSFSTLEIQRTEQGDSAMYLCASSLAPLYNEQFFGPGTRLTVL.

This clonotype occurred a few times. J is TRBJ2-5 and V is TRBV7-9, with TRBD2 as a possible D gene (6 bases). The length of the CDR3 is 15 residues. The V gene's germline CDR1 is SEHNR and CDR2 FQNEAQ (reference sequence). Trimming removed 1 base at V and 1 base at J, with 10 bases between. The CDR3 DNA reads as TGTGCCAGCAGCTTAGGAGGGGACTTCCAAGAGACCCAGTACTTC. This gives the protein CASSLGGDFQETQYF.

The chain combines TRBV7-9 with TRBJ2-2, with 7 bases identical to TRBD2. Per germline, CDR1 SEHNR and CDR2 FQNEAQ (reference sequence). The V segment lost 7 bases and the J segment 4 bases; nucleotides outside the gene matches: 9. The length of the CDR3 is 15 residues. The CDR3, as DNA: TGTGCCAGCAAGCTTAGCGCGGGAGTCACCGGGGAGCTGTTTTTT. Amino acid sequence: CASKLSAGVTGELFF.